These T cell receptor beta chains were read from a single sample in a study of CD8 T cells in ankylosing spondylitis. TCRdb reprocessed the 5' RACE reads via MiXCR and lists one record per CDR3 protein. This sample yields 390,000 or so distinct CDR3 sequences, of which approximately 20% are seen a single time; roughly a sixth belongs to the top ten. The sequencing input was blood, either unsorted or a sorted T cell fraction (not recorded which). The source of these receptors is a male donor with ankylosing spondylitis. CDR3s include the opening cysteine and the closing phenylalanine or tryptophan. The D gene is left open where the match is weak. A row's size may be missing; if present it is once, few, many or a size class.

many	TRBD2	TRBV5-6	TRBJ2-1	CASSRLAEIYNEQFF	TGTGCCAGCAGCCGACTAGCGGAAATATACAATGAGCAGTTCTTC
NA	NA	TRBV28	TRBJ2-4	CASSFLGIFSKNIQYF	TGTGCCAGCAGTTTCCTGGGTATTTTTTCCAAAAACATTCAGTACTTC
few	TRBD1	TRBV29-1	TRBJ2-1	CRGGTGGNEQFF	TGCAGGGGGGGGACAGGGGGTAATGAGCAGTTCTTC
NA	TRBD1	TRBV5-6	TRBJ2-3	CASRRPGQGTDTQYF	TGTGCCAGCAGACGACCGGGACAGGGAACAGATACGCAGTATTTT
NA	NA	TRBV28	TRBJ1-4	CASSFRGATNEKLFF	TGTGCCAGCAGTTTTCGGGGAGCAACTAATGAAAAACTGTTTTTT
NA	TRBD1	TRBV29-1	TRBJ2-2	CSVDRDSTGELFF	TGCAGCGTGGACCGGGACAGTACGGGGGAGCTGTTTTTT
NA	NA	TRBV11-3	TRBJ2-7	CASSLDRQDNHREQYF	TGTGCCAGCAGCTTAGATCGGCAGGACAATCACCGCGAGCAGTACTTC
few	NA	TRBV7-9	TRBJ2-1	CASRPTMAEQFF	TGTGCCAGCAGACCGACGATGGCTGAGCAGTTCTTC
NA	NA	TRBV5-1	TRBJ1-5	CASSLSFSNQPQHF	TGCGCCAGCAGCTTATCCTTCAGCAATCAGCCCCAGCATTTT
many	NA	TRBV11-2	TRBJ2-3	CASSLVGGGSTDTQYF	TGTGCCAGCAGCTTAGTTGGAGGGGGCAGCACAGATACGCAGTATTTT
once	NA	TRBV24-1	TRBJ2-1	CATSTGLEQFF	TGTGCCACCAGTACCGGCTTGGAGCAGTTCTTC
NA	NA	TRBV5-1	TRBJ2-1	CASSLESGDYNEQFF	TGCGCCAGCAGCTTGGAGTCAGGGGACTACAATGAGCAGTTCTTC
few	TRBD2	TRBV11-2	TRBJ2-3	CASSLVLLAGVTDTQYF	TGTGCCAGCAGCTTAGTGTTACTAGCGGGAGTTACAGATACGCAGTATTTT
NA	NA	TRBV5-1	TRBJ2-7	CASSQEGGIYEQYF	TGCGCCAGCAGCCAAGAAGGGGGGATATACGAGCAGTACTTC
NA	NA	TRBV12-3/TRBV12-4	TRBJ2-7	CASSREPYEQYF	TGTGCCAGCAGTCGAGAACCCTACGAGCAGTACTTC
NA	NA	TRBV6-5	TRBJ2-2	CASSYSWKRFIGELFF	TGTGCCAGCAGTTACTCGTGGAAAAGGTTCATCGGGGAGCTGTTTTTT
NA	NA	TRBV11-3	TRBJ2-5	CATTPTGGGQETQYF	TGTGCCACTACCCCAACGGGGGGCGGACAAGAGACCCAGTACTTC
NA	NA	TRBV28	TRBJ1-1	CASSYPAEGSEAFF	TGTGCCAGCAGTTACCCGGCCGAAGGCTCTGAAGCTTTCTTT
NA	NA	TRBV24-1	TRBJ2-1	CATSEPNRYNEQFF	TGTGCCACCAGTGAACCAAACCGATACAATGAGCAGTTCTTC